Each of the 27 T cell receptor beta chains below was sequenced from the same sample in a study of blood T cells in healthy people across ages. Then a second PCR, running roughly 7 to 12 cycles, was carried out with a sample-barcoded 5' primer and a J-beta primer mix. MiXCR was run by TCRdb on the 5' RACE reads, yielding one entry per CDR3 protein. The table shows fewer than 2 million distinct CDR3 sequences, with 39% occurring only once. The source material was blood. These receptor sequences come from a human donor in good health.

This clonotype was observed a handful of times. The V call is TRBV5-1, the J call TRBJ2-1; 12 bases agree with TRBD2. The CDR3 covers 17 residues. V shed 4 bases and J 5 bases; nucleotides not matched to a gene: 10. From germline, CDR1 is SGHRS and CDR2 YFSETQ. CDR3 residues: CASSPPTSGGPDNEQFF. The CDR3 DNA sequence: TGCGCCAGCAGCCCACCAACTAGCGGGGGGCCTGACAATGAGCAGTTCTTC.

The chain employs TRBV7-9 and TRBJ2-7, with a possible D match to TRBD2 (6 bases). Trimming pared 8 bases from V and 0 bases from J, leaving 14 bases between. Germline V gives CDR1 SEHNR, CDR2 FQNEAQ (reference sequence). The CDR3 contains 14 residues. This CDR3 is CASADDSGSYEQYF. Written as DNA, the CDR3 is TGTGCCAGCGCCGATGATAGCGGCTCCTACGAGCAGTACTTC. Based on the CDR3 plus reference TRBV7-9 and TRBJ2-7, the full variable domain is DTGVSQNPRHKITKRGQNVTFRCDPISEHNRLYWYRQTLGQGPEFLTYFQNEAQLEKSRLLSDRFSAERPKGSFSTLEIQRTEQGDSAMYLCASADDSGSYEQYFGPGTRLTVT.

This clonotype was observed a handful of times. The chain uses TRBV4-2 and TRBJ1-2; D is ambiguous. Germline V gives CDR1 LGHNA, CDR2 YNFKEQ. The CDR3 sequence is 14 residues long. V dropped 0 bases and J dropped 4 bases, with 9 bases sitting between them. CDR3 nucleotides: TGTGCCAGCAGCCAAGACAAGGGAAGCTATGGCTACACCTTC. Its protein is CASSQDKGSYGYTF.

This chain joins TRBV7-8 and TRBJ2-3, with TRBD1 as a possible D gene (6 bases). Germline V gives CDR1 SGHVS, CDR2 FQNEAQ. The CDR3 runs to 15 residues. The DNA for the CDR3 is TGTGCGAGTAGGGGACACGCTTCTAGCACAGATACGCAGTATTTT. Translating it yields CASRGHASSTDTQYF.

This clonotype was seen a handful of times. This chain links TRBV7-6 with TRBJ2-7; D is perhaps TRBD2 (5 bases). Trimming removed 6 bases at V and 5 bases at J, with 11 bases between. CDR1 is SGHVS and CDR2 is FNYEAQ in the germline V gene. This CDR3 has 12 residues. The CDR3 region is CASSPWRHEQYF. The CDR3 DNA sequence: TGTGCCAGCAGTCCATGGAGGCACGAGCAGTACTTC.

The chain's CDR3 is CASRLSGDRGYEQYF. The CDR3 DNA follows: TGTGCCAGCAGGTTATCCGGGGACAGGGGCTACGAGCAGTACTTC. V usage is TRBV6-5 and J usage is TRBJ2-5; TRBD1 matches at 10 bases. TRBJ2-7 explains the end of the DNA better; the J call may be wrong. The germline CDR1 and CDR2 sequences are MNHEY and SVGAGI. CDR3 length equals 15 residues.

In its sample, this clonotype was seen a few times. The chain couples TRBV12-3 or TRBV12-4 to TRBJ2-1, with TRBD2 matching over 9 bases. This CDR3 has 17 amino acids. V lost 4 bases to trimming and J lost 6 bases; unmatched junction nucleotides: 13. The CDR3 here is CASSSGSSGVTGNEQFF. As DNA, the CDR3 is TGTGCCAGCAGTTCGGGTTCTAGCGGGGTAACAGGCAATGAGCAGTTCTTC.

V is TRBV24-1 and J is TRBJ2-7, with TRBD2 matching over 8 bases. Germline V gives CDR1 KGHDR, CDR2 SFDVKD. This CDR3 has 13 amino acids. V lost 1 base, J lost 5 bases, and 0 bases stayed unmatched. The chain's CDR3 is CATSDFSGDEQYF. The CDR3 region has the DNA TGTGCCACCAGTGATTTTAGCGGGGACGAGCAGTACTTC.

The chain recombines TRBV29-1 with TRBJ1-1, with a possible D match to TRBD1 (5 bases). Germline V gene lookup returns CDR1 SQVTM and CDR2 ANQGSEA. V shed 0 bases and J shed 10 bases, with 18 bases lying between them. The CDR3 runs 14 residues. DNA for the CDR3: TGCAGCGTTGAAGATCGGGCAGGGCTAGGGGTAGCTTTCTTT. Translated: CSVEDRAGLGVAFF.

This clonotype was observed a few times. The chain couples TRBV7-9 to TRBJ1-1; 9 bases fit TRBD1. V was pared by 3 bases and J by 11 bases, with 10 bases of the junction left unmatched. Germline V gene lookup returns CDR1 SEHNR and CDR2 FQNEAQ (reference sequence). The CDR3 has 14 residues. The DNA of the CDR3 is TGTGCCAGCAGCTTTGCCGGGACAGGGAGTTGGGCTTTCTTT. This translates into CASSFAGTGSWAFF.

This clonotype was observed many times. The gene calls are TRBV4-3 and TRBJ2-1, with D uncertain. Trimming removed 1 base from V and 5 bases from J, with 6 bases in between. The CDR3 extends over 13 amino acids. Germline V gives CDR1 LGHNA, CDR2 YSLEER. The CDR3 is CASSQGGNNEQFF. For the CDR3, the DNA is TGCGCCAGCAGCCAAGGGGGTAACAATGAGCAGTTCTTC.

The genes are TRBV5-1 and TRBJ1-6, with D maybe TRBD1 (5 bases). This CDR3 is 14 amino acids long. Trimming left V 0 bases short and J 10 bases short, with 11 bases between. CDR1 is SGHRS, CDR2 YFSETQ, per germline. Here the CDR3 DNA reads TGCGCCAGCAGCTTGGGGTCGCAGGGCTCACCCCTCCACTTT. Its translation is CASSLGSQGSPLHF.

V is TRBV7-6 and J is TRBJ1-3, with no clear D. CDR1 and CDR2 from the germline V gene are SGHVS and FNYEAQ. The ends were cut back, 4 bases at V and 7 bases at J, with 8 bases in the middle. This CDR3 comprises 12 residues. CDR3 loop: CASSSSENTIYF. The CDR3 region has the DNA TGTGCCAGCAGCTCCTCTGAGAACACCATATATTTT.

This clonotype has just a few counts. This chain joins TRBV29-1 and TRBJ2-7; D uncertain. V lost 6 bases and J 0 bases, leaving 9 bases between the germline ends. Germline CDR1 and CDR2: SQVTM and ANQGSEA. This CDR3 contains 12 residues. CDR3 sequence: CSVLGYSYEQYF. CDR3 nucleotide sequence: TGCAGCGTACTTGGGTACTCCTACGAGCAGTACTTC.

The chain carries TRBV6-2 or TRBV6-3 and TRBJ1-2; D is unresolved. CDR3 length equals 13 residues. Germline V gives CDR1 MNHEY, CDR2 SVGEGT. V lost 5 bases, J lost 3 bases, and 10 bases lay in between. The CDR3, as DNA: TGTGCCAGCAGTGACGGTTTCTACTATGGCTACACCTTC. It specifies CASSDGFYYGYTF.

A word on this clonotype: At one end the junction does not follow the germline gene, possibly because of a read error. The chain joins TRBV7-8 to TRBJ1-2, with a tentative D call TRBD1 (5 bases). In germline, CDR1 is SGHVS, CDR2 FQNEAQ. The CDR3 totals 13 residues. The CDR3 region is CAGSLAGPYGYTF. The CDR3 DNA follows: TGTGCCGGCAGCTTAGCGGGGCCCTATGGCTACACCTTC.

This chain joins TRBV5-4 and TRBJ2-5, with 12 nucleotides matching TRBD2. With 0 bases clipped from V and 1 base from J, the junction kept 4 bases outside the gene matches. Germline CDR1 is SGHNT and CDR2 is YYREEE (reference sequence). The CDR3 contains 17 residues. The CDR3 sequence: CASSLDLAGGIQETQYF. The DNA for the CDR3 is TGTGCCAGCAGCTTGGACCTAGCGGGGGGGATCCAAGAGACCCAGTACTTC. The full variable domain, completed using reference TRBV5-4 and TRBJ2-5, is ETGVTQSPTHLIKTRGQQVTLRCSSQSGHNTVSWYQQALGQGPQFIFQYYREEENGRGNFPPRFSGLQFPNYSSELNVNALELDDSALYLCASSLDLAGGIQETQYFGPGTRLLVL.

Of note for this clonotype: A read error may explain this, as a much larger clone is one base away. V gene TRBV4-1 combines with J gene TRBJ1-2, with 8 bases lining up with TRBD1. This CDR3 has 15 residues. From germline, CDR1 is MGHRA and CDR2 YSYEKL. J lost 9 bases, V lost 5 bases, and 14 bases had no gene match. CDR3 DNA: TGCGCCAGCAGCTCTCCCAGCCGGGACAGGAATCGCTACACCTTC. Residues: CASSSPSRDRNRYTF.

This clonotype was picked up a small number of times. The rearrangement uses TRBV24-1 and TRBJ2-2; perhaps D is TRBD1 or TRBD2 (5 bases each). V was trimmed by 3 bases and J by 9 bases, leaving 19 bases between them. Germline CDR1 KGHDR, CDR2 SFDVKD. The CDR3 is 16 residues long. This CDR3 is CATSDLPRDGPRELFF. The CDR3 bases are TGTGCCACCAGTGATCTACCCCGGGACGGCCCCAGGGAGCTGTTTTTT.

This clonotype was counted between two and nine times. The chain recombines TRBV20-1 with TRBJ2-3, with D unclear. Trimming shortened V by 5 bases and J by 2 bases, and 20 bases separated the two germline ends. From germline, CDR1 is DFQATT and CDR2 SNEGSKA (reference sequence). The CDR3 is 16 residues long. The CDR3 region is CSAGINRAEYTDTQYF. The DNA for the CDR3 is TGCAGTGCTGGCATCAATCGGGCGGAGTACACAGATACGCAGTATTTT.

This clonotype has more than one count but fewer than ten. The chain is built from TRBV12-5 and TRBJ2-3; no clear D. V was pared by 1 base and J by 6 bases, with 11 bases between. Germline lookup yields CDR1 LGHNT and CDR2 FRNRAP. This CDR3 has 14 residues. The DNA of the CDR3 is TGTGCTAGTGGTTTGGCCCCCAGCCGGGATACGCAGTATTTT. This gives the protein CASGLAPSRDTQYF.

The sample holds a few counts of this clonotype. V is TRBV6-2 or TRBV6-3 and J is TRBJ2-7; unclear D gene. This CDR3 is 13 amino acids long. Trimming took 3 bases from V and 2 from J, leaving 8 bases between them. Germline V lookup: CDR1 MNHEY, CDR2 SVGEGT. CDR3 DNA sequence: TGTGCCAGCAGTTATACTACGCCCTACGAGCAGTACTTC. Amino acid sequence: CASSYTTPYEQYF.

This chain links TRBV4-3 with TRBJ2-5; 8 bases agree with TRBD2. The end of the DNA is better explained by TRBJ2-7, so the J call may be wrong. Germline V gene data show CDR1 as LGHNA and CDR2 as YSLEER. The CDR3 covers 18 residues. CDR3: CASSQVGFGAGGSGEQYF. In DNA, the CDR3 is TGCGCCAGCAGCCAAGTTGGTTTCGGGGCGGGGGGATCTGGCGAGCAGTACTTC.

The chain links TRBV4-2 to TRBJ2-1, with TRBD2 identical over 9 bases. Germline V gene sequence: CDR1 LGHNA, CDR2 YNFKEQ. Losses at the gene ends were 1 base for V and 2 bases for J; bases not matched to a gene: 3. CDR3 length equals 16 residues. CDR3 residues: CASSQASGEAYNEQFF. Written as DNA, the CDR3 is TGTGCCAGCAGCCAAGCTAGCGGGGAGGCCTACAATGAGCAGTTCTTC.

The gene calls are TRBV6-5 and TRBJ2-1, with 7 bases that match TRBD2. From germline, CDR1 is MNHEY and CDR2 SVGAGI. With 2 bases clipped from V and 5 bases from J, the junction kept 6 bases outside the gene matches. The CDR3 totals 15 residues. The CDR3 DNA follows: TGTGCCAGCAGTTACACCCCGGGGGGACACAATGAGCAGTTCTTC. This codes for CASSYTPGGHNEQFF.

This clonotype was seen more than once but under ten times. This sequence joins TRBV28 and TRBJ1-3, with 10 bases identical to TRBD1. This CDR3 contains 19 residues. The V gene's germline CDR1 is MDHEN and CDR2 SYDVKM. V trimming: 4 bases; J trimming: 3 bases; junction bases outside the gene matches: 15. CDR3: CASSSQSTGTGVIGNTIYF. The DNA for the CDR3 is TGTGCCAGCAGTTCCCAGAGTACCGGGACAGGGGTAATTGGAAACACCATATATTTT.

This clonotype was seen a few times. The chain employs TRBV12-3 or TRBV12-4 and TRBJ1-6; no definite D call. V lost 2 bases to trimming and J lost 5 bases, with 10 bases between them. This CDR3 comprises 15 residues. Here the CDR3 DNA reads TGTGCCAGCAGTTTATTGGGTGCCCATAATTCACCCCTCCACTTT. Protein product: CASSLLGAHNSPLHF.